A selection of T cell receptor beta chains follows, all from one sample in a study of blood T cell repertoires in COVID-19. Produced via immunoSEQ multiplex PCR; TCRdb's table is partial and in-frame only. This sample yields about 130,000 clones, of which about 86% are seen a single time; around 10% belongs to the top ten. The sample was PBMCs or T cells enriched from blood (not recorded which). The receptors were sampled from a middle-aged man who had recovered from COVID-19. CDR3s include the opening cysteine and the closing phenylalanine or tryptophan. D genes are given only for firm matches. Expanded clones get a size class; other rows say once, few or many, or leave the size out.

- TRBJ2-2 - TRBV5-6 TGTGCCAGCAGCTTGGTTGCAGCGAACACCGGGGAGCTGTTTTTT CASSLVAANTGELFF
TRBD1 TRBJ1-6 - TRBV6-5 TGTGCCAGCAGTTCCGACAGGGGAGGATCACCCCTCCACTTT CASSSDRGGSPLHF
TRBD2 TRBJ2-3 - TRBV5-1 TGCGCCAGCAGCTTGGCTCGGGGGGACCTCACAGATACGCAGTATTTT CASSLARGDLTDTQYF
TRBD1 TRBJ1-2 - TRBV5-4 TGTGCCAGCACCCCCGAGTGGGGACAGGGGGCGAGGGGCTACACCTTC CASTPEWGQGARGYTF
- TRBJ1-5 - TRBV4-3 TGCGCCAGCAGCCAAGCGGGGGTTTTCAATCAGCCCCAGCATTTT CASSQAGVFNQPQHF
TRBD1 TRBJ1-4 - TRBV5-6 TGTGCCAGCAGCTTAACAGGGGGCGGAACTAATGAAAAACTGTTTTTT CASSLTGGGTNEKLFF
- TRBJ1-1 - TRBV2 TGTGCCAGCAATACACAGATGAACACTGAAGCTTTCTTT CASNTQMNTEAFF
TRBD1 TRBJ1-4 - TRBV2 TGTGCCAGCAGTATCGGGACAGCGTGGGAAAAACTGTTTTTT CASSIGTAWEKLFF
- TRBJ2-2 - TRBV19 TGTGCCAGTATTACACAGGGGAACACCGGGGAGCTGTTTTTT CASITQGNTGELFF
TRBD2 TRBJ2-1 once TRBV30 TGTGCCTGGATCCCCCGCCTGCCGACTAGCGGGGTAAGGAATGAGCAGTTCTTC CAWIPRLPTSGVRNEQFF
- TRBJ2-1 - TRBV19 TGTGCCAGTAGTACTAGTAGCTCTGTCAATGAGCAGTTCTTC CASSTSSSVNEQFF
TRBD2 TRBJ2-7 - TRBV11-2 TGTGCCAGCAGTCACGATAGCGGGGGCCTGACCTACGAGCAGTACTTC CASSHDSGGLTYEQYF
- TRBJ2-7 - TRBV10-3 TGTGCCATCAGGGGGGGTAGCGACGAGCAGTACTTC CAIRGGSDEQYF
TRBD2 TRBJ2-7 - TRBV6-5 TGTGCCAGCAGTTACTCGGCTAGCGGGGCCTACGAGCAGTACTTC CASSYSASGAYEQYF
TRBD2 TRBJ2-2 once TRBV7-8 TGTGCCAGCAGCTTAGTGGGTCTAGCGGGGCTCACCGGGGAGCTGTTTTTT CASSLVGLAGLTGELFF
- TRBJ1-5 - TRBV19 TGTGCCAGTACGAGAGGGAATCAGCCCCAGCATTTT CASTRGNQPQHF
TRBD1 TRBJ1-2 - TRBV15 TGTGCCACCAGCAGAGTGACAGGGACGAACACCCTGGTTCGTGGCTACACCTTC CATSRVTGTNTLVRGYTF
- TRBJ1-2 - TRBV7-9 TGTGCCAGCACCATACAGAACTATGGCTACACCTTC CASTIQNYGYTF
TRBD1 TRBJ2-3 - TRBV27 TGTGCCAGCAGTTCCCGACGGGACAGGGGCAGGGATACGCAGTATTTT CASSSRRDRGRDTQYF
TRBD2 TRBJ2-7 - TRBV5-4 TGTGCCAGCAGCCGTCTAGCGGGGGCCACCTACGAGCAGTACTTC CASSRLAGATYEQYF
TRBD1 TRBJ1-2 - TRBV7-9 TGTGCCAGCAGCCCGGGGACAGGGGGCCTTGGCTACACCTTC CASSPGTGGLGYTF
TRBD1 TRBJ1-2 - TRBV6-2/TRBV6-3 TGTGCCAGCAGTTGGGGACAGAACTATGGCTACACCTTC CASSWGQNYGYTF
- TRBJ1-3 - TRBV11-2 TGTGCCAGCAGCTTACCAGGGATCGGAAACACCATATATTTT CASSLPGIGNTIYF
TRBD2 TRBJ2-7 - TRBV6-5 TGTGCCAGCAGTTACTCCAGCGGGGGGACCTACGAGCAGTACTTC CASSYSSGGTYEQYF
TRBD2 TRBJ2-5 - TRBV5-5 TGTGCCAGCAGCTTGAATGGTCAGGGAGGGAAAGAGACCCAGTACTTC CASSLNGQGGKETQYF
TRBD1 TRBJ1-6 - TRBV7-3 TGTGCCAGCAGCACAGGGACAGGGGATGTCGGTTCACCCCTCCACTTT CASSTGTGDVGSPLHF
TRBD1 TRBJ2-7 - TRBV2 TGTGCCAGCACTTACGGATCAGGGGGCGACCCCTACGAGCAGTACTTC CASTYGSGGDPYEQYF
TRBD1 TRBJ2-1 - TRBV5-4 TGTGCCAGCAGCTACGACAGGGACGGTGAGCAGTTCTTC CASSYDRDGEQFF
TRBD2 TRBJ2-5 - TRBV11-2 TGTGCCAGCAGCCCACCGCGGGGGGGAGAAGAGACCCAGTACTTC CASSPPRGGEETQYF
TRBD1 TRBJ1-2 - TRBV7-9 TGTGCCAGCAGCTTCGACAGGGGATCTGTTGATGGCTACACCTTC CASSFDRGSVDGYTF
- TRBJ2-4 - TRBV28 TGTGCCAGCAGCCCCGGAGAGGGAGACCTAGCCAAAAACATTCAGTACTTC CASSPGEGDLAKNIQYF
- TRBJ1-5 - TRBV29-1 TGCAGCGTCCACTTCCAGGGAAGCAATCAGCCCCAGCATTTT CSVHFQGSNQPQHF
TRBD2 TRBJ2-1 few TRBV3-1/TRBV3-2 TGTGCCAGCAGCCCGGTCCGGCTCGGCGGGGGGAGGGATGAGCAGTTCTTC CASSPVRLGGGRDEQFF